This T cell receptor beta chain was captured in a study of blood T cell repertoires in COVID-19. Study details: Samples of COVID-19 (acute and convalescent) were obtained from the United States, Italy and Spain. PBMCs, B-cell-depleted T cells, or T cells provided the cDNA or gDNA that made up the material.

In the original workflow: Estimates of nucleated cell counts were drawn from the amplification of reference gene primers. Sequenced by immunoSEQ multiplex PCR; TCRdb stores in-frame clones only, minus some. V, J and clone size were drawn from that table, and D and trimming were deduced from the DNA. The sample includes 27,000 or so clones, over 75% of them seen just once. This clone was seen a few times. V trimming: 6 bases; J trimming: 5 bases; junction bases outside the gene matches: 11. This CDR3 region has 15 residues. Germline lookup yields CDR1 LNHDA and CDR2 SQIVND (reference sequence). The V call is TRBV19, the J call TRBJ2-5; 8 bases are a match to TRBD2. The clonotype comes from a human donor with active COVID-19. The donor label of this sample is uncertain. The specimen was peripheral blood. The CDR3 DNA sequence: TGTGCCAGTAGCTCAGAGAGCGGGGGTGGGGAGACCCAGTACTTC. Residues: CASSSESGGGETQYF.